This T cell receptor beta chain originates from a study of early T cells in non-severe SARS-CoV-2 infection. One entry per CDR3 protein, called by TCRdb with MiXCR from the 5' RACE reads. The repertoire includes around 88,000 distinct CDR3 sequences, around an eighth of them detected once, and roughly 7% sits in the top ten. The specimen was whole blood. The clonotype comes from an adult who was a healthcare worker with PCR-confirmed SARS-CoV-2 infection or an uninfected control (not recorded which).

The CDR3 DNA reads TGTGCCAGCAAGGGACTAGCATCATACAATGAGCAGTTCTTC. It translates to CASKGLASYNEQFF. The chain carries TRBV6-5 and TRBJ2-1; 9 bases align to TRBD2. The germline CDR1 and CDR2 sequences are MNHEY and SVGAGI. This CDR3 contains 14 residues. With 7 bases clipped from V and 4 bases from J, the junction kept 5 bases outside the gene matches.